Listed below are T cell receptor beta chains from one sample, sequenced in a study of identical twins. Each CDR3 protein gets one entry after TCRdb re-called the 5' RACE reads with MiXCR. The sample lists roughly 490,000 distinct CDR3 sequences, around an eighth occurring once. This sample also belongs to another study, concerning yellow fever vaccine responses in identical twins.

Sequencing used CD4+ T cells sorted from blood. The receptors come from a woman aged 18-30 years in good health. The CDR3 runs from the conserved cysteine through the conserved F or W. The D gene is left open where the match is weak. Size is omitted from some rows. Given values are once, few, many or a class for expanded clones.

>-|TRBJ2-4|TRBV28|-
TGTGCCAGCAGTTCGCTGCAGATAGCAGCCAAAAACATTCAGTACTTC
CASSSLQIAAKNIQYF
>-|TRBJ2-7|TRBV11-2|TRBD2
TGTGCCAGCAGCCTTTTCGGGACTAGTGGGCTCTACGAGCAGTACTTC
CASSLFGTSGLYEQYF
>-|TRBJ2-7|TRBV7-2|TRBD2
TGTGCCAGCAGCTTAGCCGGGTCTAGCGGGAGCTACGAGCAGTACTTC
CASSLAGSSGSYEQYF
>many|TRBJ2-1|TRBV3-1|TRBD2
TGTGCCAGCAGCCAAGGCTTGGGACTAGCGAATCGCAATGAGCAGTTCTTC
CASSQGLGLANRNEQFF
>few|TRBJ2-7|TRBV27|TRBD2
TGTGCCAGCAGTTTAGGACTAGCGGTCACCTACGAGCAGTACTTC
CASSLGLAVTYEQYF
>many|TRBJ2-4|TRBV7-9|-
TGTGCCAGCAGCCAGCAGGGTCTCGCCAAAAACATTCAGTACTTC
CASSQQGLAKNIQYF
>few|TRBJ2-1|TRBV5-6|-
TGTGCCAGCAGCTTGGCAGGGCCGGGGGAGCAGTTCTTC
CASSLAGPGEQFF
>-|TRBJ2-4|TRBV12-3/TRBV12-4|TRBD2
TGTGCCAGCAGTTTGGCGGGAGGAAAGGGTAGCATTCAGTACTTC
CASSLAGGKGSIQYF
>many|TRBJ2-1|TRBV3-1|TRBD2
TGTGCCAGCAGCCAAGATCGGGGGACTAGCGCCCACAATGAGCAGTTCTTC
CASSQDRGTSAHNEQFF
>-|TRBJ2-7|TRBV5-5|-
TGTGCCAGCAGCTTACATGGGGGGACAGTATACGAGCAGTACTTC
CASSLHGGTVYEQYF
>-|TRBJ2-5|TRBV20-1|TRBD2
TGCAGTGCTGCCTCTAGCGGGGGACAAGAGACCCAGTACTTC
CSAASSGGQETQYF
>few|TRBJ2-7|TRBV5-6|TRBD1
TGTGCCAGCATCCCATGGGGACAGGGGGCTTTAATCGCCACTGACGAGCAGTACTTC
CASIPWGQGALIATDEQYF
>few|TRBJ2-2|TRBV7-3|-
TGTGCCAGCAGCTTAAGTTTGGGGTCCGGGGAGCTGTTTTTT
CASSLSLGSGELFF
>many|TRBJ1-5|TRBV7-2|-
TGTGCCAGCAGCCCCCGGGACACCTATCAGCCCCAGCATTTT
CASSPRDTYQPQHF
>few|TRBJ1-1|TRBV7-8|TRBD1
TGTGCCAGCAGCCCAGGGGCCAGGGGGCCGGGTCAAGCTTTCTTT
CASSPGARGPGQAFF
>-|TRBJ1-3|TRBV20-1|-
TGCAGTGCCGACGGGGGGACTGGAAACACCATATATTTC
CSADGGTGNTIYF
>-|TRBJ1-2|TRBV30|-
TGTGCCTGGTCTGACAGCTATGGCTACACCTTC
CAWSDSYGYTF
>many|TRBJ1-5|TRBV12-3/TRBV12-4|-
TGTGCCAGCAGCAGTACTAGCAATCAGCCCCAGCATTTT
CASSSTSNQPQHF
>few|TRBJ2-7|TRBV6-1|-
TGTGCCAGCAGGGCCGCATGGGGGGCATTGGTAGCCTACGAGCAGTACTTC
CASRAAWGALVAYEQYF
>-|TRBJ2-3|TRBV20-1|TRBD2
TGCAGTGCTAGGGGACTAGCTCAGCCGTCATCGCAGTATTTT
CSARGLAQPSSQYF
>few|TRBJ2-7|TRBV7-2|TRBD1
TGTGCCAGCAGCCCTTACCCGGACAGGGCGTCCTACGAGCAGTACTTC
CASSPYPDRASYEQYF
>-|TRBJ2-7|TRBV27|-
TGTGCCAGCAGTTTATTTGGTTCTTTAGGCAGCGAGGGCTACGAGCAGTACTTC
CASSLFGSLGSEGYEQYF
>-|TRBJ2-2|TRBV12-3/TRBV12-4|-
TGTGCCAGCAGTCTCCAGGGACGGACAAGGGGCACCGGGGAGCTGTTTTTT
CASSLQGRTRGTGELFF
>-|TRBJ1-2|TRBV6-1|-
TGTGCCAGCAGGGATAACTATGGCTACACCTTC
CASRDNYGYTF
>-|TRBJ2-5|TRBV6-2/TRBV6-3|-
TGTGCCAGCAGCTCCAGCACCGAGACCCAGTACTTC
CASSSSTETQYF
>-|TRBJ2-7|TRBV7-9|TRBD1
TGTGCCAGCAGCTCTATGACAGGGACCCACGAGCAGTACTTC
CASSSMTGTHEQYF
>-|TRBJ2-5|TRBV24-1|TRBD2
TGTGCCACCAGTGATTTCGTAACGGGGGGAGAGACCCAGTACTTC
CATSDFVTGGETQYF
>many|TRBJ2-7|TRBV4-1|TRBD2
TGCGCCAGCAGCCAGACTAGCGGGAGGGACGAGCAGTACTTC
CASSQTSGRDEQYF
>few|TRBJ1-2|TRBV28|-
TGTGCCAGCAGTTCGACAGGCCTGTGGAGTAGCTACACCTTC
CASSSTGLWSSYTF
>few|TRBJ2-3|TRBV7-2|TRBD2
TGTGCCAGCAGCTTAAAAGGGAGAGCGGGATCCACAGATACGCAGTATTTT
CASSLKGRAGSTDTQYF
>-|TRBJ2-7|TRBV6-6|-
TGTGCCAGCAGTTACCAACAGGACTACGAGCAGTACTTC
CASSYQQDYEQYF
>-|TRBJ2-2|TRBV29-1|-
TGCAGCGTTGAAACTAGGCCCCAGGGAGGAGTCAACACCGGGGAGCTGTTTTTT
CSVETRPQGGVNTGELFF
>few|TRBJ2-7|TRBV11-2|TRBD2
TGTGCCAGCAGCCGGACTAGCGGGAGTAGTCTCTACGAGCAGTACTTC
CASSRTSGSSLYEQYF
>few|TRBJ2-7|TRBV7-2|TRBD2
TGTGCCAGCAGCCCTGGACTAGCGGGAATGTCCTACGAGCAGTACTTC
CASSPGLAGMSYEQYF
>few|TRBJ2-1|TRBV28|TRBD2
TGTGCCAGCAGAGCGTGGGGCGGGACTAGCGGGAATGAGCAGTTCTTC
CASRAWGGTSGNEQFF
>few|TRBJ2-7|TRBV20-1|TRBD2
TGCAGTGCTAGCGGGACTAGCTTTACGGGAGCCTACGAGCAGTACTTC
CSASGTSFTGAYEQYF
>-|TRBJ2-7|TRBV7-6|-
TGTGCCAGCAGCTTACCGGCGGGGGCAACCTACGAGCAGTACTTC
CASSLPAGATYEQYF
>few|TRBJ2-7|TRBV20-1|-
TGCAGTGCTAGAGGCCGGAACTCCTACGAGCAGTACTTC
CSARGRNSYEQYF
>-|TRBJ2-2|TRBV20-1|-
TGCAGTGCTAGAGTACGGGGAATTAACACCGGGGAGCTGTTTTTT
CSARVRGINTGELFF
>many|TRBJ2-2|TRBV7-9|-
TGTGCCAGCAGCTCGACCGGGGAGCTGTTTTTT
CASSSTGELFF
>-|TRBJ2-7|TRBV29-1|-
TGCAGCGTCCGGCCGGACACCCAGGGCTACGAGCAGTACTTC
CSVRPDTQGYEQYF
>few|TRBJ2-1|TRBV9|TRBD1
TGTGCCAGCAGCAGTCGACAGGGTAGGGATGAGCAGTTCTTC
CASSSRQGRDEQFF
>few|TRBJ2-1|TRBV5-1|-
TGCGCCAGCAGCCCTGGGAGGGGGAGGGTCGATTTACAGTTCTTC
CASSPGRGRVDLQFF
>-|TRBJ1-1|TRBV29-1|-
TGCAGCGTTGAAAAGAACACTGAAGCTTTCTTT
CSVEKNTEAFF
>-|TRBJ2-6|TRBV7-9|TRBD1
TGTGCCAGCAGCCCAGGGGGCCTAGGGGCCAACGTCCTGACTTTC
CASSPGGLGANVLTF
>-|TRBJ2-1|TRBV7-2|TRBD2
TGTGCCAGCAGCTGGCTAGCGGGCTACAATGAGCAGTTCTTC
CASSWLAGYNEQFF
>many|TRBJ2-2|TRBV15|TRBD1
TGTGCCACCAGCAGAGATCTGGTGGGACAGGGAGTCGGGGAGCTGTTTTTT
CATSRDLVGQGVGELFF
>many|TRBJ2-5|TRBV7-2|TRBD1
TGTGCCAGCGGGCGAAGGGGACAGCAGACCCAGTACTTC
CASGRRGQQTQYF
>-|TRBJ1-6|TRBV12-3/TRBV12-4|-
TGTGCCAGCACCAAACGGGCGGGGGATTCACCCCTCCACTTT
CASTKRAGDSPLHF
>few|TRBJ2-1|TRBV5-1|-
TGCGCCAGCAGGGCTCCCGGTGCTACGACCTACAATGAGCAGTTCTTC
CASRAPGATTYNEQFF
>-|TRBJ2-7|TRBV20-1|-
TGCAGTGCTAGAGATCCGGGACACCGGATCTACGAGCAGTACTTC
CSARDPGHRIYEQYF
>few|TRBJ2-7|TRBV12-5|TRBD2
TGTGCTAGTGGTTACTTCCTAGCGGGGCACTACGAGCAGTACTTC
CASGYFLAGHYEQYF
>-|TRBJ2-3|TRBV28|TRBD1
TGTGCCAGTCGACAGGGGTTCACAGATACGCAGTATTTT
CASRQGFTDTQYF
>few|TRBJ2-1|TRBV7-3|TRBD2
TGTGCCAGCAGCTCATCGGCGGGGGATTACAATGAGCAGTTCTTC
CASSSSAGDYNEQFF
>-|TRBJ2-3|TRBV3-1|-
TGTGCCAGCAGGCCAAATTGGGGGACAGATACGCAGTATTTT
CASRPNWGTDTQYF
>-|TRBJ2-4|TRBV7-9|TRBD2
TGTGCCAGCCAGACTCGGGAGGGGGGAAACATTCAGTACTTC
CASQTREGGNIQYF
>few|TRBJ2-1|TRBV25-1|-
TGTGCCAGCAGCGCTCAGGGGTACAATGAGCAGTTCTTC
CASSAQGYNEQFF
>many|TRBJ2-7|TRBV15|-
TGTGCCACCAGCAGAGATCCCTATCGGCCCTACGAGCAGTACTTC
CATSRDPYRPYEQYF
>many|TRBJ2-1|TRBV15|-
TGTGCCACCAGCTACCCACGCGGCAATGAGCAGTTCTTC
CATSYPRGNEQFF